This T cell receptor (beta chain) was captured in a study of neurological immune-mediated disorders. TCRdb analysed the 5' RACE reads with MiXCR anew, one entry per CDR3 protein. The table has about 58,000 distinct CDR3 sequences, about 3.2% seen once. Study-level findings and limits: Private repertoires in all groups were suggested by the absence of shared CDR3 amino acid sequences among expanded clones across subjects.

This clonotype has a count of ten or more. Its antigen remains unknown. The CDR3 extends over 14 amino acids. Germline loops: CDR1 DFQATT, CDR2 SNEGSKA (reference sequence). V was cut by 2 bases and J by 4 bases, with 15 bases left in between. This TCR was recovered from a woman aged 60-75 years with multiple sclerosis. V is TRBV20-1 and J is TRBJ2-7; possible D gene TRBD1, 5 bases. Sequencing used PBMCs. In DNA form, the CDR3 reads TGCAGTGCTAGACTTGGCAGGGCGGTATACGAGCAGTACTTC. Amino acids: CSARLGRAVYEQYF.